The 14 T cell receptor beta chains presented below share a single source sample, sequenced in a study of low-dose radiotherapy and immunotherapy resistance in tumors. Indicated time point: after trial treatment. The treatment here: LDRT plus nivolumab, ipilimumab, low-dose cyclophosphamide and aspirin (RACIN trial). Primers targeting TRAV and TRBV primed first-strand cDNA, covering alpha and beta chains. The authors amplified TCRs for around 20 PCR cycles with a constant-region primer and a V-primer adapter. TCRdb reprocessed the reads via MiXCR and lists one record per CDR3 protein. This table holds under 70,000 distinct CDR3 sequences, 20% to 25% found once. This sample comprised PBMCs, obtained after low-dose radiotherapy plus immunotherapy. These receptors were obtained from a male donor with prostate cancer.

This clonotype was seen many times. This chain joins TRBV29-1 and TRBJ1-1, with D perhaps matching TRBD1 (5 bases). CDR1 is SQVTM and CDR2 is ANQGSEA in the germline V gene. The CDR3 is made up of 13 amino acids. The V gene lost 3 bases and the J gene lost 1 base, with 9 bases spanning the gap. DNA of the CDR3: TGCAGCGTTGAGCGGGGCGGGAACACTGAAGCTTTCTTT. Translation: CSVERGGNTEAFF.

A single count supports this clonotype. The chain recombines TRBV28 with TRBJ1-3; TRBD1 matches at 7 bases. This CDR3 comprises 16 residues. Per the germline V gene, CDR1 is MDHEN and CDR2 is SYDVKM. V lost 5 bases to trimming and J lost 0 bases; unmatched junction nucleotides: 7. CDR3 sequence (DNA): TGTGCCAGCAGTCCAGCGACAGGGAGCTCTGGAAACACCATATATTTT. Translated: CASSPATGSSGNTIYF. Based on the CDR3 plus reference TRBV28 and TRBJ1-3, the full variable domain is DVKVTQSSRYLVKRTGEKVFLECVQDMDHENMFWYRQDPGLGLRLIYFSYDVKMKEKGDIPEGYSVSREKKERFSLILESASTNQTSMYLCASSPATGSSGNTIYFGEGSWLTVV.

Turning to this clonotype: This likely came from a read error, as a far larger clone is one base away. The chain couples TRBV6-8 to TRBJ2-1; D is possibly TRBD2 (7 bases). Germline V gene lookup returns CDR1 MNHGY and CDR2 SAAAGT. There are 17 residues in the CDR3. Trimming removed 4 bases from V and 13 bases from J, with 29 bases in between. CDR3 nucleotides: TGTGCCAGCAGTTTGTCGGCCTGGGCGGGGGCCAAAAACATTCAGTTCTTC. Translation: CASSLSAWAGAKNIQFF.

Many counts were recorded for this clonotype. This chain uses TRBV5-6 with TRBJ2-1, with 9 bases that match TRBD2. Losses at the gene ends were 3 bases for V and 5 bases for J; bases not matched to a gene: 9. The CDR3 sequence is 16 residues long. Germline V CDR1 and CDR2: SGHDT, YYEEEE. This chain's CDR3 is CASSSTGTSRDNEQFF. CDR3 nucleotides: TGTGCCAGCAGCTCAACCGGGACTAGCAGGGACAATGAGCAGTTCTTC.

This chain joins TRBV29-1 and TRBJ2-7; unclear D gene. Between the trimmed V and J ends, which lost 5 bases and 3 bases, there was a span of 8 bases. This CDR3 contains 11 residues. CDR1 and CDR2 from the germline V gene are SQVTM and ANQGSEA. CDR3 in DNA: TGCAGCGTTTGGCTGAACTACGAGCAGTACTTC. It translates to CSVWLNYEQYF.

This clonotype has ten or more counts. The chain has TRBV12-5 and TRBJ1-6; TRBD1 aligns across 8 bases. This CDR3 spans 14 amino acids. Germline V gives CDR1 LGHNT, CDR2 FRNRAP. Losses at the gene ends were 6 bases for V and 10 bases for J; bases not matched to a gene: 8. This CDR3 is CASGPDRDSSPLHF. In DNA, the CDR3 is TGTGCTAGTGGCCCGGACAGGGATAGCTCACCCCTCCACTTT. The whole variable domain, remainder taken from reference TRBV12-5 and TRBJ1-6, is DARVTQTPRHKVTEMGQEVTMRCQPILGHNTVFWYRQTMMQGLELLAYFRNRAPLDDSGMPKDRFSAEMPDATLATLKIQPSEPRDSAVYFCASGPDRDSSPLHFGNGTRLTVT.

In its sample, this clonotype was seen many times. This chain uses TRBV25-1 with TRBJ2-3, with TRBD2 matching over 10 bases. The V and J ends lost 8 bases and 2 bases, in that order; junction bases with no gene match: 4. The CDR3 is 14 residues long. Per the germline V gene, CDR1 is MGHDK and CDR2 is SYGVNS. CDR3: CASQLAGTTDTQYF. CDR3 bases: TGTGCCAGCCAACTAGCGGGGACCACAGATACGCAGTATTTT.

This clonotype was seen at least ten times. The V and J genes are TRBV12-3 or TRBV12-4 and TRBJ1-1, with D tentatively TRBD1 (5 bases). This CDR3 has 13 amino acids. The V and J ends lost 6 bases and 4 bases respectively, with 12 bases between them. The CDR3 sequence: CASRARERTEAFF. CDR3 in DNA: TGTGCCAGCAGGGCCAGGGAGCGCACTGAAGCTTTCTTT.

This clonotype was seen repeatedly, ten times or more. The chain recombines TRBV10-3 with TRBJ2-5; 11 positions agree with TRBD2. Germline CDR1 and CDR2: ENHRY and SYGVKD. V was clipped by 6 bases and J by 5 bases; unmatched bases: 8. The CDR3 is made up of 15 amino acids. The CDR3 bases are TGTGCCATCAGATCTATAGCGGGGGGGCAGGAGACCCAGTACTTC. Its translation: CAIRSIAGGQETQYF.

This clonotype appeared many times. This chain joins TRBV6-5 and TRBJ2-1; no clear D gene. The germline gives CDR1 MNHEY, CDR2 SVGAGI. This CDR3 region has 11 residues. V was cut by 0 bases and J by 9 bases, with 3 bases left in between. The CDR3 nucleotides read TGTGCCAGCAGTTACTCGGGTGAGCAGTTCTTC. Translation: CASSYSGEQFF.

The table lists this clonotype with a few counts. With only one base between it and a far larger clone, this is likely a read error. The chain employs TRBV5-1 and TRBJ2-5; TRBD2 agrees at 7 bases. V dropped 1 base and J dropped 11; count of bases not matched to a gene: 17. The V gene's germline CDR1 is SGHRS and CDR2 YFSETQ. This CDR3 is 16 amino acids long. The CDR3 protein is CASSLQGTTRANEQYF. The CDR3 coding sequence is TGCGCCAGCAGCTTGCAAGGGACTACCCGAGCCAATGAGCAGTACTTC.

This clonotype was seen many times. The genes are TRBV7-3 and TRBJ2-1, with 8 bases matching TRBD2. The CDR3 extends over 15 amino acids. Germline V gives CDR1 SGHTA, CDR2 FQGTGA. V dropped 3 bases and J dropped 7; count of bases not matched to a gene: 8. The CDR3 loop reads CASSFGGARTNEQFF. CDR3 nucleotides: TGTGCCAGCAGCTTCGGGGGGGCTAGAACGAATGAGCAGTTCTTC.

The rearrangement joins TRBV18 to TRBJ2-3; D gene uncertain. Germline V CDR1 and CDR2: KGHSH, LQKENI. CDR3 length equals 14 residues. V lost 2 bases and J lost 2, with 8 bases in between. The CDR3 loop reads CASSPTRTTDTQYF. CDR3 DNA: TGTGCCAGCTCACCAACCAGGACCACAGATACGCAGTATTTT. Full variable domain (outside the CDR3, taken from reference TRBV18 and TRBJ2-3): NAGVMQNPRHLVRRRGQEARLRCSPMKGHSHVYWYRQLPEEGLKFMVYLQKENIIDESGMPKERFSAEFPKEGPSILRIQQVVRGDSAAYFCASSPTRTTDTQYFGPGTRLTVL.

The sample holds many counts of this clonotype. The gene calls are TRBV23-1 and TRBJ1-2; D gene unclear. TRBV23-1 is given ORF status, its function remaining uncertain. The CDR3 is 12 amino acids. V lost 6 bases to trimming and J lost 8 bases, with 13 bases between them. This chain's CDR3 is CASSPSSGGYTF. The CDR3, as DNA: TGCGCCAGCAGCCCCTCCTCGGGAGGCTACACCTTC.